Listed here is a single T cell receptor (beta chain). No antigen is known for it. TCRdb's copy holds only in-frame clones and misses some; the assay was immunoSEQ multiplex PCR. The sample holds 85,000 to 110,000 clones, 91% seen once. The sample belongs to a study of T cell responses to AZD1222 COVID-19 vaccine. The germline V gene has CDR1 ENHRY and CDR2 SYGVKD. V lost 10 bases to trimming and J lost 5 bases, with 11 bases between them. The CDR3 length is 11 residues. Study findings and constraints: Just a handful of AZD1222 recipients were seropositive at baseline. The peak T cell response came first, and repertoires were sampled only after it. Clonal diversity was possibly underestimated; the donors were predominantly white British and more often female. Elevations in Spike-specific TCR breadth and depth followed administration of two AZD1222 doses.

The input for sequencing was peripheral blood, taken on day 0 of AZD1222 vaccination. The genes are TRBV10-3 and TRBJ1-1; D might be TRBD1 (5 bases). This sequence was found in an adult in good health. CDR3: CATTGVTEAFF. Written as DNA, the CDR3 is TGTGCCACCACAGGAGTAACTGAAGCTTTCTTT.